The 10 T cell receptor beta chains in this list originate from one sample, sequenced in a study of shared clonotypes between healthy human individuals. Produced via immunoSEQ multiplex PCR; TCRdb's table is partial and in-frame only. The table has 600,000 to 750,000 clones, about 90% seen once; the top ten hold about 34%. Sequenced input: memory CD8+ T cells from PBMCs. Specified subset: CD45RO+ cells pooled with CCR7-negative TemRA cells. The receptors stem from a man aged 18 to 29 in good health. Some clones in this sample may be carry-over from other donors' samples.

CDR3 sequence: CASSVTSGGIRNEQFF. The CDR3 DNA reads as TGTGCCAGCAGCGTAACCTCGGGGGGTATAAGGAATGAGCAGTTCTTC. This chain connects TRBV9 to TRBJ2-1; 7 bases align to TRBD2. V shed 1 base and J 7 bases; nucleotides not matched to a gene: 11. CDR1 is SGDLS, CDR2 YYNGEE, per germline. The CDR3 consists of 16 residues. The entire variable domain, with the rest obtained from reference TRBV9 and TRBJ2-1, is as follows: DSGVTQTPKHLITATGQRVTLRCSPRSGDLSVYWYQQSLDQGLQFLIQYYNGEERAKGNILERFSAQQFPDLHSELNLSSLELGDSALYFCASSVTSGGIRNEQFFGPGTRLTVL.

The V gene is TRBV4-2, the J gene TRBJ2-1; no definite D call. V was pared by 0 bases and J by 10 bases, with 19 bases between. The CDR3 is 16 amino acids. Germline V gives CDR1 LGHNA, CDR2 YNFKEQ. The CDR3 DNA sequence: TGTGCCAGCAGCCAAGAGGATGGCCTTTCGCGAGCGGAGCAGTTCTTC. Its translation is CASSQEDGLSRAEQFF.

J is TRBJ2-1 and V is TRBV27; tentative D call: TRBD2 (5 bases). The V gene lost 3 bases and the J gene lost 2 bases, with 20 bases spanning the gap. Germline-derived CDR1 and CDR2 are MNHEY and SMNVEV (reference sequence). This CDR3 has 18 residues. The CDR3, as DNA: TGTGCCAGCAGTTTTCTCCCCCCGGGAAATGGCCCCTACAATGAGCAGTTCTTC. Its translation: CASSFLPPGNGPYNEQFF.

The chain joins TRBV7-2 to TRBJ2-7, with unresolved D. The germline CDR1 and CDR2 sequences are SGHTA and FQGNSA. V lost 1 base and J 7 bases, leaving 14 bases between the germline ends. The CDR3 loop spans 14 amino acids. CDR3 sequence reads: CASSLGPRRGEQYF. In DNA form, the CDR3 reads TGTGCCAGCAGCTTAGGACCCCGACGAGGAGAGCAGTACTTC.

The V and J genes are TRBV7-2 and TRBJ2-4; 8 nucleotides line up with TRBD1. The CDR3 is 13 residues long. Germline V gives CDR1 SGHTA, CDR2 FQGNSA. V was clipped by 5 bases and J by 7 bases; unmatched bases: 4. The CDR3 coding sequence is TGTGCCAGCAGCGCCCGGGACAGGAACATTCAGTACTTC. The encoded protein is CASSARDRNIQYF.

This clone appeared a single time. This sequence joins TRBV5-6 and TRBJ1-5, with D perhaps TRBD1 (6 bases). Trimming removed 0 bases at V and 5 bases at J, with 12 bases between. Germline V gene lookup returns CDR1 SGHDT and CDR2 YYEEEE. This CDR3 region has 15 residues. CDR3 coding DNA: TGTGCCAGCAGCTTGGGGACAGTCCGATATCAGCCCCAGCATTTT. Protein sequence: CASSLGTVRYQPQHF.

This sequence joins TRBV5-1 and TRBJ2-1; a possible D gene is TRBD2 (5 bases). The CDR3 covers 15 residues. CDR1 and CDR2 (germline): SGHRS, YFSETQ. V gave up 0 bases and J gave up 7 bases, with 14 bases separating them. The CDR3 coding sequence is TGCGCCAGCAGCTTGGGGCTAGCAATGGTGAATGAGCAGTTCTTC. As protein: CASSLGLAMVNEQFF.

V gene TRBV7-9 combines with J gene TRBJ1-4; tentative D call: TRBD1 (6 bases). The CDR3 has 14 amino acids. V was trimmed by 1 base and J by 5 bases, leaving 8 bases between them. Germline V gives CDR1 SEHNR, CDR2 FQNEAQ (reference sequence). CDR3 in amino acids: CASSLDRVNEKLFF. CDR3 coding DNA: TGTGCCAGCAGCTTAGACAGGGTCAATGAAAAACTGTTTTTT. Using reference TRBV7-9 and TRBJ1-4 for the parts outside the CDR3, the full variable domain is DTGVSQNPRHKITKRGQNVTFRCDPISEHNRLYWYRQTLGQGPEFLTYFQNEAQLEKSRLLSDRFSAERPKGSFSTLEIQRTEQGDSAMYLCASSLDRVNEKLFFGSGTQLSVL.

The V gene is TRBV7-2, the J gene TRBJ2-1, with D tentatively TRBD2 (5 bases). The length of the CDR3 is 14 residues. In germline, CDR1 is SGHTA, CDR2 FQGNSA. The ends were cut back, 4 bases at V and 9 bases at J, with 16 bases in the middle. The CDR3 DNA reads as TGTGCCAGCAGCTCAAGCTTCTCGGGAAGTGAGCAGTTCTTC. Translated: CASSSSFSGSEQFF.

The chain has TRBV19 and TRBJ2-7; 7 bases fit TRBD1. V was pared by 5 bases and J by 2 bases, with 6 bases of the junction left unmatched. Germline loops: CDR1 LNHDA, CDR2 SQIVND (reference sequence). This CDR3 has 14 residues. CDR3 coding DNA: TGTGCCAGTAGTGTGGGGACAGTCGCCTACGAGCAGTACTTC. Amino acids: CASSVGTVAYEQYF.